Each of the 20 T cell receptor beta chains below was sequenced from the same sample in a study of identical twins. TCRdb redid the calling of the 5' RACE reads with MiXCR, one entry per CDR3 protein. The table includes 410,000 or so distinct CDR3 sequences, 15% to 20% detected once. The sample was naive T cells sorted from blood. The receptors originated from a man aged 50 to 59 in good health.

This clonotype was counted many times. The chain combines TRBV3-1 with TRBJ2-5; 9 bases align to TRBD2. CDR3 length equals 15 residues. The germline V gene encodes CDR1 LGHDT and CDR2 YNNKEL (reference sequence). The V and J ends lost 4 bases and 3 bases, in that order; junction bases with no gene match: 6. This CDR3 is CASSLLTSGKETQYF. The CDR3 DNA reads as TGTGCCAGCAGCCTTTTGACTAGCGGTAAAGAGACCCAGTACTTC.

This clonotype was counted ten times or more. The gene calls are TRBV15 and TRBJ2-1; 9 bases line up with TRBD1. J was trimmed by 13 bases and V by 5 bases; bases with no gene match: 9. This CDR3 has 13 amino acids. Germline V gene sequence: CDR1 LNHNV, CDR2 YYDKDF (reference sequence). This CDR3 is CATSPHTGGVQFF. CDR3 DNA sequence: TGTGCCACCAGCCCACACACAGGGGGCGTTCAGTTCTTC. The variable domain in full, with the rest retrieved from reference TRBV15 and TRBJ2-1, is DAMVIQNPRYQVTQFGKPVTLSCSQTLNHNVMYWYQQKSSQAPKLLFHYYDKDFNNEADTPDNFQSRRPNTSFCFLDIRSPGLGDTAMYLCATSPHTGGVQFFGPGTRLTVL.

This clonotype was recorded at least ten times. The rearrangement uses TRBV6-5 and TRBJ1-3; no definite D call. Trimming cost V 0 bases and J 1 base, with 7 bases left between them. Germline CDR1 is MNHEY and CDR2 is SVGAGI. The CDR3 spans 15 residues. The CDR3 DNA reads TGTGCCAGCAGTTACTCCCTCAATTCTGGAAACACCATATATTTT. It codes for CASSYSLNSGNTIYF.

A few counts support this clonotype. The V and J genes are TRBV20-1 and TRBJ2-7, with TRBD2 matching 10 bases. The V segment lost 5 bases and the J segment 1 base; nucleotides outside the gene matches: 2. The CDR3 contains 13 residues. Germline assignment: CDR1 DFQATT and CDR2 SNEGSKA (reference sequence). The CDR3 reads CSAGTSDSYEQYF. The DNA for the CDR3 is TGCAGTGCTGGGACTAGCGATTCCTACGAGCAGTACTTC.

This clonotype was observed many times. The rearrangement uses TRBV20-1 and TRBJ2-1; unclear D gene. V shed 3 bases and J shed 7 bases, with 10 bases lying between them. This CDR3 contains 12 residues. Per germline, CDR1 DFQATT and CDR2 SNEGSKA (reference sequence). CDR3 in amino acids: CSASPGMNEQFF. The CDR3 DNA follows: TGCAGTGCTAGCCCTGGGATGAATGAGCAGTTCTTC.

This clonotype occurred many times. The chain employs TRBV3-1 and TRBJ2-5; 7 bases match TRBD1. The CDR3 has 14 amino acids. The junction had 12 bases not matched to a gene; V was cut back by 4 bases and J by 10 bases. Germline V CDR1 and CDR2: LGHDT, YNNKEL (reference sequence). The CDR3 loop is CASSPPGQTPGQYF. DNA for the CDR3: TGTGCCAGCAGCCCACCGGGACAGACCCCTGGCCAGTACTTC.

This clonotype was detected many times. V is TRBV5-1 and J is TRBJ2-2; D call uncertain. Trimming stripped 0 bases from V and 1 base from J, with 7 bases between. The CDR3 has 15 amino acids. Germline V gives CDR1 SGHRS, CDR2 YFSETQ. The CDR3 nucleotides are TGCGCCAGCAGCTTGGAGGCGCTGAACACCGGGGAGCTGTTTTTT. It specifies CASSLEALNTGELFF.

This clonotype has ten or more counts. The chain couples TRBV12-3 or TRBV12-4 to TRBJ2-1; D unclear. This CDR3 has 13 residues. The V end lost 5 bases, the J end lost 4 bases, and 9 bases lay between the germline ends. The DNA of the CDR3 is TGTGCCAGCAGTGTAGGATTATACAATGAGCAGTTCTTC. This translates into CASSVGLYNEQFF.

This clonotype occurred a few times. The chain has TRBV15 and TRBJ2-3, with TRBD1 matching over 7 bases. The junction had 13 bases not matched to a gene; V was cut back by 4 bases and J by 9 bases. CDR1 and CDR2 (germline): LNHNV, YYDKDF (reference sequence). The CDR3 covers 15 residues. The CDR3, as DNA: TGTGCCACCAGCATCCTAAGGGGGCAAGTATACACGCAGTATTTT. Amino acids: CATSILRGQVYTQYF.

The rearrangement uses TRBV28 and TRBJ2-3; the match to TRBD1 covers 9 bases. With 6 bases clipped from V and 4 bases from J, the junction kept 11 bases outside the gene matches. The germline V gene encodes CDR1 MDHEN and CDR2 SYDVKM. This CDR3 spans 16 amino acids. This chain's CDR3 is CASSRIPGQGADTQYF. CDR3 coding DNA: TGTGCCAGCAGCAGAATTCCGGGACAGGGAGCAGATACGCAGTATTTT.

This clonotype was seen repeatedly, ten times or more. V is TRBV20-1 and J is TRBJ1-2, with TRBD1 matching over 8 bases. Germline CDR1 is DFQATT and CDR2 is SNEGSKA (reference sequence). V gave up 7 bases and J gave up 2 bases; unmatched junction bases: 12. The CDR3 is 15 amino acids. The CDR3 protein is CSGRGQTGKNYGYTF. CDR3 DNA: TGCAGTGGCAGGGGGCAAACAGGGAAAAACTATGGCTACACCTTC.

This clonotype was seen a few times. V gene TRBV20-1 combines with J gene TRBJ1-1; D is unresolved. The CDR3 extends over 12 amino acids. Per the germline V gene, CDR1 is DFQATT and CDR2 is SNEGSKA (reference sequence). V lost 7 bases, J lost 2 bases, and 11 bases lay in between. The CDR3 DNA reads TGCAGTGGGAGACGTGTAAACACTGAAGCTTTCTTT. It translates to CSGRRVNTEAFF.

The V call is TRBV20-1, the J call TRBJ2-4, with 9 bases that match TRBD2. This CDR3 is built from 15 residues. Germline-derived CDR1 and CDR2 are DFQATT and SNEGSKA (reference sequence). V lost 3 bases, J lost 6 bases, and 9 bases stayed unmatched. The CDR3 loop reads CSARKAGGLPNIQYF. CDR3 in DNA: TGCAGTGCTAGGAAAGCGGGAGGCCTACCAAACATTCAGTACTTC.

The CDR3 protein is CSAGGASGIYNEQFF. The CDR3 region has the DNA TGCAGTGCTGGGGGGGCTAGCGGAATCTACAATGAGCAGTTCTTC. The V and J genes are TRBV20-1 and TRBJ2-1, with D perhaps matching TRBD2 (7 bases). The CDR3 has 15 residues. V shed 5 bases and J shed 3 bases, with 17 bases lying between them. Germline values: CDR1 DFQATT, CDR2 SNEGSKA (reference sequence).

The chain couples TRBV9 to TRBJ2-1; a weak D match, TRBD2 (6 bases). The CDR3 extends over 15 amino acids. The V end lost 2 bases, the J end lost 4 bases, and 13 bases lay between the germline ends. CDR1 and CDR2 from the germline V gene are SGDLS and YYNGEE. CDR3 DNA: TGTGCCAGCAGCGTGGAGTGGGGGAGGTACAATGAGCAGTTCTTC. Protein product: CASSVEWGRYNEQFF.

This clonotype was seen more than once but under ten times. This sequence joins TRBV6-5 and TRBJ1-6; D perhaps matches TRBD1 (5 bases). Trimming cost V 2 bases and J 10 bases, with 12 bases left between them. The CDR3 length is 14 residues. Germline CDR1 is MNHEY and CDR2 is SVGAGI. CDR3 region: CASSYVGAGSPLHF. Here the CDR3 DNA reads TGTGCCAGCAGTTACGTTGGGGCCGGCTCACCCCTCCACTTT.

The gene calls are TRBV15 and TRBJ1-1, with TRBD1 as a possible D gene (6 bases). Per germline, CDR1 LNHNV and CDR2 YYDKDF (reference sequence). This CDR3 is built from 15 residues. V gave up 0 bases and J gave up 4 bases, with 12 bases separating them. For the CDR3, the DNA is TGTGCCACCAGCAGAGATCTCAGGGGAACCACTGAAGCTTTCTTT. Translation gives CATSRDLRGTTEAFF.

This clonotype has a count of ten or more. The chain uses TRBV5-1 and TRBJ2-3, with 8 bases identical to TRBD2. In germline, CDR1 is SGHRS, CDR2 YFSETQ. V lost 0 bases and J lost 4; bases outside the gene matches: 13. The length of the CDR3 is 18 residues. CDR3 in amino acids: CASSLAGYAGGAADTQYF. Written as DNA, the CDR3 is TGCGCCAGCAGCTTGGCAGGGTATGCCGGGGGGGCGGCAGATACGCAGTATTTT.

The V call is TRBV12-3 or TRBV12-4, the J call TRBJ2-3; TRBD2 matches 8 bases. The CDR3 runs to 15 residues. V lost 7 bases and J lost 2; bases outside the gene matches: 8. The CDR3 loop is CASTVQAGATDTQYF. Written as DNA, the CDR3 is TGTGCCAGCACCGTCCAAGCGGGAGCCACAGATACGCAGTATTTT.

The chain carries TRBV15 and TRBJ2-7; 7 bases are shared with TRBD1. Germline CDR1 and CDR2: LNHNV and YYDKDF (reference sequence). The V gene end was trimmed by 0 bases and the J gene end by 4 bases; junction bases not matched to a gene: 6. This CDR3 has 15 amino acids. The CDR3 sequence: CATSRDRARGYEQYF. The CDR3 DNA sequence: TGTGCCACCAGCAGAGATAGAGCCAGGGGGTACGAGCAGTACTTC.